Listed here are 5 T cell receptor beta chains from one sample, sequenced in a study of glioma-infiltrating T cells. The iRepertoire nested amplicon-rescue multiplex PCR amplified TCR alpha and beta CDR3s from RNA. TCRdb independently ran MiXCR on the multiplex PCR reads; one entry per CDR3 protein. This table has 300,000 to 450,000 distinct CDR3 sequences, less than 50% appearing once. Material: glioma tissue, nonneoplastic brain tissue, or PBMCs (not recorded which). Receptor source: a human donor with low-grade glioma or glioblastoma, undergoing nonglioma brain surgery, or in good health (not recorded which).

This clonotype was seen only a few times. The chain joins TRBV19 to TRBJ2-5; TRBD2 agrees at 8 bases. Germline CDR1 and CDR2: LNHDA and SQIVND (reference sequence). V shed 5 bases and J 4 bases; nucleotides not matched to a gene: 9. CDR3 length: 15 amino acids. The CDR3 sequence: CASSPKAGVTETQYF. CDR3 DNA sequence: TGTGCCAGTAGTCCTAAAGCGGGGGTAACAGAGACCCAGTACTTC.

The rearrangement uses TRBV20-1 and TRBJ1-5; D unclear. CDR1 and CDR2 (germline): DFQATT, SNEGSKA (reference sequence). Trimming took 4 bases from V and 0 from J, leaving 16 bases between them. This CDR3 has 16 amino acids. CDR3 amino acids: CSATDRVRGSNQPQHF. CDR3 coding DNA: TGCAGTGCTACAGATCGTGTTCGCGGTAGCAATCAGCCCCAGCATTTT.

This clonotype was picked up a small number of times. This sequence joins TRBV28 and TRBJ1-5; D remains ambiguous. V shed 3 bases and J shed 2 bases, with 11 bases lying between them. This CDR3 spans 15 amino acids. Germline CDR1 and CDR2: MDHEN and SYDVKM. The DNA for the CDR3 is TGTGCCAGCAGTTTGGGGAGTCGGGGCAATCAGCCCCAGCATTTT. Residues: CASSLGSRGNQPQHF.

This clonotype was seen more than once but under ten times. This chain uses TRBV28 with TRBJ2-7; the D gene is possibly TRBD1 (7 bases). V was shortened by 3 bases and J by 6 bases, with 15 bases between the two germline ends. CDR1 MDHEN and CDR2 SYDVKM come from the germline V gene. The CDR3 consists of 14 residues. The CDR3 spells CASSLTGRLGEQYF. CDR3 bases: TGTGCCAGCAGTTTGACAGGGAGGTTGGGCGAGCAGTACTTC.

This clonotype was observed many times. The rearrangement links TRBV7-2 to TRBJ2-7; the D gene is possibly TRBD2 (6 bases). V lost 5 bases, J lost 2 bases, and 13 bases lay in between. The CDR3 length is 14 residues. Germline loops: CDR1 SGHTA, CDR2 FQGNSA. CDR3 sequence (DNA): TGTGCCAGCAGCCTTACTAGCCAAACCTACGAGCAGTACTTC. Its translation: CASSLTSQTYEQYF.